The rows below give T cell receptor beta chains drawn from one sample of a study of cytomegalovirus exposure and HLA in healthy donors. The assay was immunoSEQ multiplex PCR, and TCRdb's table has in-frame clones only and misses some. The sample holds 130,000 or so clones, approximately 60% seen once. The source material was PBMCs. Every receptor here comes from a woman aged 40 to 49 in good health and CMV-seronegative. Each CDR3 is given with its conserved first and last residue. The D gene is left open where the match is weak. Clone sizes are given selectively: once, few, many, or a class where the clone is expanded.

. TRBJ1-1 TRBV4-3 14 . CASSQDGGPTEAFF TGCGCCAGCAGCCAAGACGGGGGGCCCACTGAAGCTTTCTTT
. TRBJ1-1 TRBV27 14 . CASSGAWMNTEAFF TGTGCCAGCAGTGGGGCCTGGATGAACACTGAAGCTTTCTTT
. TRBJ2-3 TRBV7-3 14 TRBD2 CASRLAGNTDTQYF TGTGCCAGCAGGCTAGCGGGGAACACAGATACGCAGTATTTT
few TRBJ1-1 TRBV6-5 15 . CASTRHPMGNTEAFF TGTGCCAGCACCAGACACCCCATGGGGAACACTGAAGCTTTCTTT
. TRBJ1-1 TRBV7-2 16 TRBD1 CASSGGGGTGSTEAFF TGTGCCAGCAGCGGGGGGGGCGGGACAGGGAGCACTGAAGCTTTCTTT
. TRBJ1-3 TRBV25-1 15 . CASSGPTGLGNTIYF TGTGCCAGCAGTGGGCCCACGGGTTTGGGAAACACCATATATTTT
. TRBJ1-6 TRBV19 18 . CASSQSSPQGSYNSPLHF TGTGCCAGTAGTCAAAGTTCCCCACAGGGTTCCTATAATTCACCCCTCCACTTT
. TRBJ2-3 TRBV9 16 TRBD1 CASSLRTGEITDTQYF TGTGCCAGCAGCCTACGGACAGGGGAAATCACAGATACGCAGTATTTT
once TRBJ1-5 TRBV18 17 TRBD1 CASSPGTGGGSNQPQHF TGTGCCAGCTCACCGGGCACAGGGGGGGGTAGCAATCAGCCCCAGCATTTT
. TRBJ1-1 TRBV7-9 15 TRBD1 CASSFSTGGNTEAFF TGTGCCAGCAGCTTTAGTACAGGGGGAAACACTGAAGCTTTCTTT
few TRBJ1-2 TRBV4-2 14 TRBD1 CASSQGTGDYGYTF TGTGCCAGCAGCCAAGGGACAGGGGACTATGGCTACACCTTC
few TRBJ2-5 TRBV4-2 15 TRBD2 CASSRSAGEGETQYF TGTGCCAGCAGCCGATCAGCGGGGGAAGGGGAGACCCAGTACTTC
. TRBJ1-1 TRBV11-2 15 . CASSLGPTIESGAFF TGTGCCAGCAGCTTAGGACCCACCATTGAATCGGGAGCTTTCTTT
few TRBJ1-2 TRBV7-2 13 . CASSPRLRDGYTF TGTGCCAGCAGCCCTAGACTCAGGGATGGCTACACCTTC
. TRBJ1-1 TRBV28 17 . CASSSIQGGRENTEAFF TGTGCCAGCAGTTCGATACAGGGTGGCAGGGAGAACACTGAAGCTTTCTTT
. TRBJ2-7 TRBV18 14 TRBD1 CASSPQTRTGYPYF TGTGCCAGCTCACCACAAACAAGGACAGGGTACCCGTACTTC
. TRBJ1-1 TRBV19 14 . CATREGGSNTEAFF TGTGCCACCCGGGAGGGAGGTTCGAACACTGAAGCTTTCTTT
. TRBJ1-1 TRBV19 15 . CASSPGGRWNTEAFF TGTGCCAGTAGTCCGGGGGGGCGGTGGAACACTGAAGCTTTCTTT
few TRBJ1-2 TRBV30 12 . CAWKALLYGYTF TGTGCCTGGAAAGCTCTGCTCTATGGCTACACCTTC
. TRBJ2-3 TRBV7-3 15 . CASSLRMTGTDTQYF TGTGCCAGCAGCTTAAGAATGACAGGCACAGATACGCAGTATTTT
few TRBJ1-2 TRBV9 13 . CASSAQNNYGYTF TGTGCCAGCAGCGCTCAGAATAACTATGGCTACACCTTC
. TRBJ1-4 TRBV19 15 TRBD1 CATTDRTGTNEKLFF TGTGCCACCACAGACCGGACAGGTACTAATGAAAAACTGTTTTTT
. TRBJ1-1 TRBV19 14 TRBD1 CASIDPGTGGRAFF TGTGCCAGTATCGACCCCGGGACAGGGGGCAGAGCTTTCTTT
. TRBJ1-4 TRBV10-3 13 TRBD1 CAIAGQGEGKLFF TGTGCCATCGCGGGACAGGGGGAAGGAAAACTGTTTTTT
. TRBJ2-5 TRBV7-9 14 TRBD1 CASSGAGGRETQYF TGTGCCAGCAGCGGCGCAGGGGGAAGAGAGACCCAGTACTTC
few TRBJ1-2 TRBV5-1 15 TRBD1 CASSLAGTGTGGYTF TGCGCCAGCAGCTTGGCCGGGACAGGGACAGGAGGCTACACCTTC
. TRBJ2-6 TRBV5-4 18 . CASWNGGRATSGANVLTF TGTGCCAGCTGGAATGGGGGCAGGGCTACCTCTGGGGCCAACGTCCTGACTTTC
. TRBJ1-3 TRBV30 14 . CAWSVGLAGNTIYF TGTGCCTGGAGTGTCGGGCTAGCGGGAAACACCATATATTTT
. TRBJ2-1 TRBV5-1 14 . CASSNTGTNNEQFF TGCGCCAGCAGCAACACCGGGACAAACAATGAGCAGTTCTTC
. TRBJ1-1 TRBV11-2 16 . CASSLAVGGGNTEAFF TGTGCCAGCAGCTTAGCGGTTGGGGGAGGTAACACTGAAGCTTTCTTT
. TRBJ1-1 TRBV7-9 13 . CASSLPAGSEAFF TGTGCCAGCAGCTTACCGGCAGGTTCTGAAGCTTTCTTT
. TRBJ1-1 TRBV5-1 14 TRBD1 CASSLGQGSTEAFF TGCGCCAGCAGCCTGGGACAGGGGTCAACTGAAGCTTTCTTT
. TRBJ1-1 TRBV6-1 12 . CASSAGGTEAFF TGTGCCAGCAGTGCTGGGGGGACTGAAGCTTTCTTT
once TRBJ2-7 TRBV7-9 15 TRBD1 CASSLLGQGTPLMYF TGTGCCAGCAGCCTCCTGGGACAGGGCACCCCCCTTATGTACTTC
. TRBJ1-5 TRBV2 13 . CASEGGSNQPQHF TGTGCCAGCGAGGGAGGTAGCAATCAGCCCCAGCATTTT
. TRBJ2-3 TRBV7-9 12 . CASSPLSDTQYF TGTGCCAGCAGCCCCCTTTCAGATACGCAGTATTTT
once TRBJ2-5 TRBV10-3 13 . CAIRARDKETQYF TGTGCCATCAGAGCCAGGGACAAAGAGACCCAGTACTTC
few TRBJ2-7 TRBV5-1 15 . CASSLTAGSSYEQYF TGCGCCAGCAGCTTGACGGCGGGGAGCTCCTACGAGCAGTACTTC
. TRBJ1-1 TRBV7-6 16 TRBD1 CASSLERGPDLTEAFF TGTGCCAGCAGCTTAGAAAGGGGGCCAGATCTCACTGAAGCTTTCTTT
. TRBJ1-6 TRBV2 14 . CASSESTYNSPLHF TGTGCCAGCAGTGAATCTACCTATAATTCACCCCTCCACTTT
. TRBJ2-7 TRBV5-1 16 TRBD1 CASSSANRGLNYEQYF TGCGCCAGCAGCTCGGCGAACAGGGGGCTTAATTACGAGCAGTACTTC
few TRBJ2-2 TRBV6-5 12 . CASSYLTGELFF TGTGCCAGCAGTTACCTCACCGGGGAGCTGTTTTTT
few TRBJ2-7 TRBV6-5 12 TRBD1 CATQQGAGEQYF TGTGCCACACAACAGGGGGCCGGCGAGCAGTACTTC
. TRBJ1-2 TRBV7-9 18 . CASSLAGSSVRPAYGYTF TGTGCCAGCAGCTTAGCGGGTTCAAGCGTAAGACCGGCGTACGGCTACACCTTC
few TRBJ1-4 TRBV19 13 TRBD1 CASSSLQGGKLFF TGTGCCAGTAGCTCCCTACAGGGGGGAAAACTGTTTTTT
. TRBJ2-2 TRBV27 16 . CASSLFAGRNTGELFF TGTGCCAGCAGTTTATTCGCGGGCCGGAACACCGGGGAGCTGTTTTTT
. TRBJ1-5 TRBV28 17 . CASSFQIGQNSNQPQHF TGTGCCAGCAGTTTTCAAATAGGACAGAATAGCAATCAGCCCCAGCATTTT
. TRBJ2-1 TRBV7-2 15 TRBD2 CASSLGTSGGRRQFF TGTGCCAGCAGCTTAGGGACTAGCGGGGGGCGACGGCAGTTCTTC
few TRBJ1-5 TRBV4-1 14 . CASSRLLGTQPQHF TGCGCCAGCAGCCGCCTACTAGGAACTCAGCCCCAGCATTTT
. TRBJ2-3 TRBV6-1 11 . CASSRSDTQYF TGTGCCAGCAGCCGTTCAGATACGCAGTATTTT
few TRBJ2-2 TRBV7-9 15 . CASSLRDFSTGELFF TGTGCCAGCAGCCTCCGGGACTTTAGCACCGGGGAGCTGTTTTTT
. TRBJ2-2 TRBV5-4 14 TRBD1 CASSQGQGAGELFF TGTGCCAGCAGCCAGGGACAGGGGGCCGGGGAGCTGTTTTTT
. TRBJ1-2 TRBV5-6 14 . CASSGRGRPYGYTF TGTGCCAGCAGCGGCAGGGGACGTCCCTATGGCTACACCTTC